This is a list of T cell receptor beta chains from one sample in a study of blood T cell repertoires in COVID-19. The method was immunoSEQ multiplex PCR; TCRdb's version includes in-frame clones alone and lacks a portion of them. The data show about 220,000 clones, roughly nine tenths seen once. The sample taken for sequencing was PBMCs or T cells enriched from blood (not recorded which). The receptor set was obtained from a woman in her twenties or thirties who had recovered from COVID-19. The CDR3 runs from the conserved cysteine through the conserved F or W. The order of the fields is CDR3 length, clone size, V gene, D gene, J gene, CDR3 protein, CDR3 DNA. D genes are given only for firm matches. Size is omitted from some rows. Given values are once, few, many or a class for expanded clones.

14	once	TRBV9	TRBD2	TRBJ2-3	CASSVRGDTDTQYF	TGTGCCAGCAGCGTCCGGGGGGACACAGATACGCAGTATTTT
15	.	TRBV11-1	TRBD1	TRBJ1-2	CASSSTGQGAFGYTF	TGTGCCAGCAGCTCGACCGGACAGGGGGCGTTTGGCTACACCTTC
12	.	TRBV27	.	TRBJ2-1	CASSWGHNEQFF	TGTGCCAGCAGTTGGGGCCACAATGAGCAGTTCTTC
14	once	TRBV6-5	.	TRBJ1-1	CASRREQGPTEAFF	TGTGCCAGCAGAAGAGAACAGGGTCCCACTGAAGCTTTCTTT
12	.	TRBV19	.	TRBJ1-1	CASSKKGFEAFF	TGTGCCAGTAGTAAAAAGGGGTTTGAAGCTTTCTTT
13	few	TRBV7-2	.	TRBJ1-2	CASSLDGGRGYTF	TGTGCCAGCAGCTTAGACGGGGGGCGCGGCTACACCTTC
15	.	TRBV6-4	.	TRBJ2-2	CATSIEGGNTGELFF	TGTGCCACCTCGATTGAAGGAGGGAACACCGGGGAGCTGTTTTTT
13	.	TRBV6-5	.	TRBJ1-1	CASSPRGATEAFF	TGTGCCAGCAGTCCCAGGGGAGCCACTGAAGCTTTCTTT
17	.	TRBV5-1	TRBD1	TRBJ2-6	CASSLQGAISGANVLTF	TGCGCCAGCAGTCTACAGGGGGCTATTTCCGGGGCCAACGTCCTGACTTTC
13	.	TRBV7-2	TRBD1	TRBJ1-1	CASTLDRELEAFF	TGTGCCAGCACCTTAGACAGGGAGCTTGAAGCTTTCTTT
15	few	TRBV6-5	TRBD1	TRBJ2-3	CASSPGTGDADTQYF	TGTGCCAGCAGTCCCGGGACAGGGGATGCAGATACGCAGTATTTT
11	.	TRBV11-2	.	TRBJ1-1	CASSLSREAFF	TGTGCCAGCAGCTTAAGCAGGGAAGCTTTCTTT
14	.	TRBV6-5	TRBD1	TRBJ1-3	CASGQGSEGNTIYF	TGTGCCAGCGGACAGGGTTCCGAAGGAAACACCATATATTTT
15	.	TRBV4-2	TRBD2	TRBJ2-3	CASSPGGGGTDTQYF	TGTGCCAGCAGCCCCGGGGGGGGCGGCACAGATACGCAGTATTTT
14	.	TRBV5-6	.	TRBJ2-1	CASSLRGVGNEQFF	TGTGCCAGCAGCTTACGCGGGGTGGGCAATGAGCAGTTCTTC
14	.	TRBV10-3	TRBD1	TRBJ1-1	CAISAQDRGTEAFF	TGTGCCATCAGTGCGCAGGACAGGGGCACTGAAGCTTTCTTT
13	.	TRBV29-1	TRBD1	TRBJ1-1	CSVRTGVGTEAFF	TGCAGCGTTAGGACAGGCGTTGGCACTGAAGCTTTCTTT
13	.	TRBV5-6	.	TRBJ1-1	CASSRGVFTEAFF	TGTGCCAGCAGCCGGGGGGTATTCACTGAAGCTTTCTTT
15	once	TRBV4-2	TRBD1	TRBJ1-1	CASSPSTGGPGEAFF	TGTGCCAGCAGCCCGTCGACAGGGGGGCCGGGTGAAGCTTTCTTT
16	.	TRBV18	.	TRBJ2-2	CASSPGPGFNTGELFF	TGTGCCAGCTCACCAGGCCCGGGGTTTAACACCGGGGAGCTGTTTTTT
12	once	TRBV12-3/TRBV12-4	.	TRBJ2-3	CASRFITDTQYF	TGTGCCAGCAGGTTCATCACAGATACGCAGTATTTT
18	many	TRBV21-1	.	TRBJ2-1	CASSTRFSPGTGGNEQFF	TGTGCCAGCAGCACCCGCTTTTCTCCCGGGACAGGGGGCAATGAGCAGTTCTTC
12	.	TRBV5-6	.	TRBJ2-5	CASSGARETQYF	TGTGCCAGCAGCGGAGCGAGGGAGACCCAGTACTTC
14	few	TRBV7-3	.	TRBJ1-1	CASSGYGGNTEAFF	TGTGCCAGCAGCGGATACGGGGGGAACACTGAAGCTTTCTTT
17	.	TRBV9	TRBD1	TRBJ2-1	CASSSPRTGGTYNEQFF	TGTGCCAGCAGCTCACCCAGAACAGGGGGAACCTACAATGAGCAGTTCTTC
16	.	TRBV6-4	.	TRBJ2-4	CASSASDRGSKNIQYF	TGTGCCAGCAGTGCCTCGGATAGGGGTTCCAAAAACATTCAGTACTTC
16	.	TRBV29-1	.	TRBJ2-6	CSAAEQGVPGANVLTF	TGCAGCGCCGCAGAACAGGGAGTCCCTGGGGCCAACGTCCTGACTTTC
14	.	TRBV7-2	.	TRBJ1-1	CASSRVLMNTEAFF	TGTGCCAGCAGCCGCGTCTTGATGAACACTGAAGCTTTCTTT
16	.	TRBV9	TRBD1	TRBJ1-2	CASSPSGQGAAYGYTF	TGTGCCAGCAGCCCCTCCGGACAGGGGGCGGCCTATGGCTACACCTTC
18	.	TRBV4-1	TRBD1	TRBJ1-4	CASSQDRSNRGRNEKLFF	TGCGCCAGCAGCCAAGATCGAAGTAACAGGGGCCGTAATGAAAAACTGTTTTTT
15	.	TRBV28	.	TRBJ2-4	CASSRVGGAKNIQYF	TGTGCCAGCAGTAGGGTAGGGGGAGCCAAAAACATTCAGTACTTC
17	.	TRBV13	TRBD1	TRBJ1-2	CASSLTPGQAGDYGYTF	TGTGCCAGCAGCTTAACCCCGGGACAGGCGGGGGACTATGGCTACACCTTC
15	.	TRBV4-2	.	TRBJ2-3	CASSQEPARTDTQYF	TGTGCCAGCAGCCAAGAGCCAGCGCGCACAGATACGCAGTATTTT
15	.	TRBV4-1	.	TRBJ1-3	CASSIRQAAGNTIYF	TGCGCCAGCAGCATCCGCCAGGCTGCTGGAAACACCATATATTTT
14	.	TRBV19	.	TRBJ1-2	CASSIVRQVYGYTF	TGTGCCAGTAGTATTGTTCGGCAGGTCTATGGCTACACCTTC
14	.	TRBV5-1	.	TRBJ1-4	CASSLGTRREKLFF	TGCGCCAGCAGCTTGGGGACTCGGCGGGAAAAACTGTTTTTT
14	.	TRBV9	.	TRBJ2-7	CASSPVGRAYEQYF	TGTGCCAGCAGCCCCGTGGGCAGGGCCTACGAGCAGTACTTC
15	.	TRBV5-6	.	TRBJ1-1	CASSLAGLPETEAFF	TGTGCCAGCAGCTTGGCCGGCCTCCCGGAGACTGAAGCTTTCTTT
13	few	TRBV18	.	TRBJ1-1	CASSGGARTEAFF	TGTGCCAGCTCAGGAGGGGCGCGGACTGAAGCTTTCTTT
14	.	TRBV7-8	.	TRBJ2-3	CASRRASSRDTQYF	TGTGCCAGCAGGCGGGCCTCATCGAGAGATACGCAGTATTTT
15	.	TRBV9	.	TRBJ1-5	CASSVAGDHYQPQHF	TGTGCCAGCAGCGTAGCGGGGGACCACTATCAGCCCCAGCATTTT
14	.	TRBV10-3	.	TRBJ1-1	CAISARYEGTEAFF	TGTGCCATCAGTGCCAGGTACGAGGGTACTGAAGCTTTCTTT
15	.	TRBV27	TRBD1	TRBJ1-1	CASSFSGGINTEAFF	TGTGCCAGCAGTTTTTCAGGGGGCATTAACACTGAAGCTTTCTTT
13	.	TRBV7-8	TRBD1	TRBJ1-2	CASSIGTGASYTF	TGTGCCAGCAGCATAGGGACAGGGGCTAGCTACACCTTC
12	.	TRBV19	.	TRBJ2-7	CASSRGSYEQYF	TGTGCCAGTAGTCGAGGGAGCTACGAGCAGTACTTC
13	once	TRBV12-3/TRBV12-4	TRBD1	TRBJ2-7	CASSLTGTYEQYF	TGTGCCAGCAGTTTGACAGGGACCTACGAGCAGTACTTC
15	.	TRBV5-1	TRBD2	TRBJ2-3	CASSLRLAVADTQYF	TGCGCCAGCAGCTTGAGACTAGCGGTCGCAGATACGCAGTATTTT
14	.	TRBV9	TRBD2	TRBJ2-1	CASSATGTTNEQFF	TGTGCCAGCAGCGCAACCGGGACTACCAATGAGCAGTTCTTC
13	.	TRBV12-3/TRBV12-4	.	TRBJ1-1	CASSLGSVTEAFF	TGTGCCAGCAGTTTAGGATCGGTTACTGAAGCTTTCTTT
13	.	TRBV10-3	TRBD1	TRBJ1-4	CAVQGMTNEKLFF	TGTGCCGTACAGGGGATGACTAATGAAAAACTGTTTTTT
18	.	TRBV14	.	TRBJ2-1	CASSLLFGGQGNYNEQFF	TGTGCCAGCAGCCTCTTATTTGGTGGGCAGGGGAACTACAATGAGCAGTTCTTC
15	.	TRBV7-9	.	TRBJ1-6	CASSFRQPYNSPLHF	TGTGCCAGCAGCTTCAGACAGCCCTATAATTCACCCCTCCACTTT
17	.	TRBV2	.	TRBJ2-4	CASSEVGGELAKNIQYF	TGTGCCAGCAGTGAAGTCGGCGGGGAACTAGCCAAAAACATTCAGTACTTC
13	.	TRBV6-2/TRBV6-3	.	TRBJ1-2	CASSSPIVYGYTF	TGTGCCAGCAGTAGCCCGATCGTCTATGGCTACACCTTC
15	.	TRBV5-1	.	TRBJ1-6	CASSLGPDGESPLHF	TGCGCCAGCAGCTTGGGGCCAGATGGAGAATCACCCCTCCACTTT
17	.	TRBV27	TRBD1	TRBJ2-7	CASSFRGDRVRGLEQYF	TGTGCCAGCAGTTTCCGGGGGGACAGGGTTAGAGGGCTCGAGCAGTACTTC
12	.	TRBV19	TRBD1	TRBJ1-1	CASGQGLAEAFF	TGTGCCAGCGGACAGGGACTCGCTGAAGCTTTCTTT
15	.	TRBV4-3	TRBD1	TRBJ1-1	CASSQGQGENTEAFF	TGCGCCAGCAGCCAGGGACAGGGGGAGAACACTGAAGCTTTCTTT